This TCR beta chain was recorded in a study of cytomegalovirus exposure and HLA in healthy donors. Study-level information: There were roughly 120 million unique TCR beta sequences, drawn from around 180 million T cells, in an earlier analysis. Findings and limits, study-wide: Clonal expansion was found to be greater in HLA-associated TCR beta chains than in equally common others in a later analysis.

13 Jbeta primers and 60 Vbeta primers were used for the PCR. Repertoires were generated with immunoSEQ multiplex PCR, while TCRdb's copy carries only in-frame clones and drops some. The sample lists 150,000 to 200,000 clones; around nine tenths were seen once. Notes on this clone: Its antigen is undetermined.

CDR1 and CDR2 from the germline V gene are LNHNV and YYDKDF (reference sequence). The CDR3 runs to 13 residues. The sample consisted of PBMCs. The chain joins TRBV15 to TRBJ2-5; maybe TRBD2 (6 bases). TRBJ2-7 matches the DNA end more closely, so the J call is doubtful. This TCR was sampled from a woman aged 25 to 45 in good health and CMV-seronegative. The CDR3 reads CATSSFREVEQYF. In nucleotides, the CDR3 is TGTGCCACCAGCAGCTTTAGGGAGGTCGAGCAGTACTTC.